Following are 24 T cell receptor beta chains from one sample sequenced in a study of T-cell reconstitution after alpha-beta-depleted transplantation in children. For TCRbeta, the library was prepared with unique molecular identifiers. TCRdb ran MiXCR on the PCR reads and lists one entry per CDR3 protein. The sample lists around 100,000 distinct CDR3 sequences; 10% to 13% were seen once. This specimen was PBMCs, taken before TCRalphabeta/CD19-depleted stem cell transplant. These receptors all come from a boy aged 2-15 years with acute lymphoblastic leukemia, due to receive a stem cell transplant.

This clonotype was seen only a few times. J is TRBJ2-7 and V is TRBV7-8; TRBD2 agrees at 8 bases. Losses at the gene ends were 4 bases for V and 1 base for J; bases not matched to a gene: 12. The CDR3 contains 17 residues. Germline CDR1 is SGHVS and CDR2 is FQNEAQ. The CDR3 is CASSSMISGIESYEQYF. CDR3 in DNA: TGTGCCAGCAGCTCGATGATTAGCGGGATTGAATCCTACGAGCAGTACTTC.

This clonotype occurred many times. This chain joins TRBV5-4 and TRBJ2-2, with D maybe TRBD2 (6 bases). Trimming removed 3 bases at V and 2 bases at J, with 23 bases between. This CDR3 is built from 19 residues. The germline V gene has CDR1 SGHNT and CDR2 YYREEE (reference sequence). CDR3 sequence reads: CASSYQSVGGGINTGELFF. The CDR3, as DNA: TGTGCCAGCAGCTACCAATCCGTTGGGGGAGGAATAAACACCGGGGAGCTGTTTTTT.

In this sample, this clonotype turned up a few times. The chain employs TRBV5-1 and TRBJ2-3, with D tentatively TRBD2 (6 bases). V was cut by 1 base and J by 2 bases, with 11 bases left in between. There are 15 residues in the CDR3. Looked up from germline, CDR1 is SGHRS and CDR2 is YFSETQ. The CDR3 loop is CASSLSGLHTDTQYF. Written as DNA, the CDR3 is TGCGCCAGCAGCTTGTCGGGACTCCACACAGATACGCAGTATTTT. The full variable domain, completed using reference TRBV5-1 and TRBJ2-3, is KAGVTQTPRYLIKTRGQQVTLSCSPISGHRSVSWYQQTPGQGLQFLFEYFSETQRNKGNFPGRFSGRQFSNSRSEMNVSTLELGDSALYLCASSLSGLHTDTQYFGPGTRLTVL.

V usage is TRBV5-5 and J usage is TRBJ2-7; TRBD2 aligns across 9 bases. This CDR3 has 15 amino acids. Unmatched junction bases numbered 4, after V lost 1 base and J lost 2 bases. Germline V gene data show CDR1 as SGHKS and CDR2 as YYEKEE (reference sequence). The CDR3 region has the DNA TGTGCCAGCAGCTTGCGGCTAGCGGGGACCTACGAGCAGTACTTC. Its protein product is CASSLRLAGTYEQYF.

This clonotype was observed a handful of times. The chain links TRBV20-1 to TRBJ2-7, with 9 bases that match TRBD1. V lost 3 bases, J lost 5 bases, and 5 bases stayed unmatched. This CDR3 contains 13 residues. CDR1 is DFQATT and CDR2 is SNEGSKA in the germline V gene (reference sequence). The CDR3, as DNA: TGCAGTGCTAGTTTGGACAGGGGCCACGAGCAGTACTTC. It translates to CSASLDRGHEQYF.

The rearrangement joins TRBV12-3 or TRBV12-4 to TRBJ1-5, with D perhaps matching TRBD1 (5 bases). There are 15 residues in the CDR3. Trimming shortened V by 5 bases and J by 2 bases, and 13 bases separated the two germline ends. For the CDR3, the DNA is TGTGCCAGCAGTCCCCTCGGGGGGGGCAATCAGCCCCAGCATTTT. It is translated as CASSPLGGGNQPQHF.

In its sample, this clonotype was seen many times. The rearrangement joins TRBV12-3 or TRBV12-4 to TRBJ2-3, with a possible D match to TRBD1 (5 bases). Trimming pared 5 bases from V and 1 base from J, leaving 16 bases between. The length of the CDR3 is 16 residues. CDR3 loop: CASSPTEESRTDTQYF. CDR3 coding DNA: TGTGCCAGCAGTCCGACAGAGGAAAGTCGCACAGATACGCAGTATTTT.

The chain uses TRBV20-1 and TRBJ2-1, with a possible D match to TRBD2 (7 bases). The CDR3 has 17 amino acids. The germline gives CDR1 DFQATT, CDR2 SNEGSKA (reference sequence). CDR3 region: CCASPGVGGGPLYGQFF. CDR3 bases: TGCTGCGCTAGCCCCGGGGTAGGGGGAGGGCCCTTGTACGGGCAGTTCTTC.

J is TRBJ1-2 and V is TRBV27; D perhaps matches TRBD1 (5 bases). The V end was cut by 5 bases, the J end by 3 bases, with 16 bases between. The germline gives CDR1 MNHEY, CDR2 SMNVEV (reference sequence). The CDR3 has 15 amino acids. This chain's CDR3 is CASSLASGGHYGYTF. CDR3 in DNA: TGTGCCAGCAGTCTAGCAAGCGGGGGACACTATGGCTACACCTTC.

The chain is built from TRBV5-4 and TRBJ2-7; D is perhaps TRBD2 (6 bases). Per the germline V gene, CDR1 is SGHNT and CDR2 is YYREEE (reference sequence). The CDR3 runs to 14 residues. Trimming stripped 4 bases from V and 4 bases from J, with 15 bases between. This CDR3 reads CASSQMGGLYEQYF. CDR3 nucleotides: TGTGCCAGCAGCCAGATGGGGGGTTTGTACGAGCAGTACTTC. Variable domain in full (rest from reference TRBV5-4 and TRBJ2-7): ETGVTQSPTHLIKTRGQQVTLRCSSQSGHNTVSWYQQALGQGPQFIFQYYREEENGRGNFPPRFSGLQFPNYSSELNVNALELDDSALYLCASSQMGGLYEQYFGPGTRLTVT.

In its sample, this clonotype was seen a few times. The chain joins TRBV5-1 to TRBJ1-1; 10 bases are shared with TRBD1. V was pared by 7 bases and J by 5 bases, with 8 bases of the junction left unmatched. CDR3 length: 14 residues. Germline CDR1 is SGHRS and CDR2 is YFSETQ. CDR3 amino acids: CASRLGQGRTEAFF. The CDR3 DNA reads as TGCGCCAGCCGACTGGGACAGGGGAGGACTGAAGCTTTCTTT.

A few counts support this clonotype. The rearrangement links TRBV20-1 to TRBJ2-2; tentatively, D is TRBD2 (5 bases). Trimming removed 0 bases at V and 7 bases at J, with 9 bases between. Germline V CDR1 and CDR2: DFQATT, SNEGSKA (reference sequence). The CDR3 is 13 amino acids. This CDR3 is CSAREGRYGELFF. For the CDR3, the DNA is TGCAGTGCTAGAGAGGGGAGATACGGGGAGCTGTTTTTT.

This clonotype was found a few times. CDR3 loop: CARSNVAGGRYEQYF. The CDR3 DNA follows: TGTGCCAGATCTAACGTAGCGGGAGGGCGGTACGAGCAGTACTTC. V is TRBV2 and J is TRBJ2-7; TRBD2 agrees at 11 bases. The CDR3 contains 15 residues. CDR1 and CDR2 (germline): SNHLY, FYNNEI. Trimming took 9 bases from V and 4 from J; bases not matched to a gene: 11.

V gene TRBV6-6 combines with J gene TRBJ2-2; D unresolved. CDR3 length: 13 residues. V lost 8 bases and J lost 3, with 10 bases in between. CDR1 and CDR2 (germline): MNHNY, SVGAGI (reference sequence). Here the CDR3 reads CASVPRDTGELFF. The CDR3 coding sequence is TGTGCCAGCGTCCCGAGAGACACCGGGGAGCTGTTTTTT.

At least ten counts were recorded for this clonotype. The rearrangement links TRBV6-1 to TRBJ2-3; D is possibly TRBD1 (6 bases). Germline assignment: CDR1 MNHNS and CDR2 SASEGT. V lost 11 bases and J lost 1, with 19 bases in between. The CDR3 totals 15 residues. This CDR3 reads CAARGSAGGTDTQYF. The CDR3 region has the DNA TGTGCCGCCCGCGGGTCGGCAGGGGGCACAGATACGCAGTATTTT.

At least ten counts were recorded for this clonotype. V usage is TRBV19 and J usage is TRBJ2-3; 8 bases are a match to TRBD1. The CDR3 totals 16 residues. V dropped 3 bases and J dropped 0; count of bases not matched to a gene: 5. The germline gives CDR1 LNHDA, CDR2 SQIVND (reference sequence). CDR3 nucleotide sequence: TGTGCCAGTAGTATCCAGGGGGCTATGAGCACAGATACGCAGTATTTT. Its translation is CASSIQGAMSTDTQYF.

This clonotype was found a few times. This chain joins TRBV7-2 and TRBJ2-7, with TRBD2 matching 7 bases. Germline loops: CDR1 SGHTA, CDR2 FQGNSA. Unmatched junction bases numbered 5, after V lost 3 bases and J lost 0 bases. This CDR3 spans 15 amino acids. The DNA for the CDR3 is TGTGCCAGCAGCTTCCGCGGGAGAAGCTCCTACGAGCAGTACTTC. Translation gives CASSFRGRSSYEQYF.

This chain's CDR3 is CSARHGAWVTEAFF. The CDR3 bases are TGCAGTGCTAGACACGGGGCATGGGTCACTGAAGCTTTCTTT. V usage is TRBV20-1 and J usage is TRBJ1-1; D possibly corresponds to TRBD1 (5 bases). The germline V and J ends were trimmed by 2 bases and 4 bases, with 14 bases remaining between them. CDR3 length equals 14 residues. Germline lookup yields CDR1 DFQATT and CDR2 SNEGSKA (reference sequence).

The chain is built from TRBV7-9 and TRBJ2-2; 8 bases agree with TRBD1. Germline V gene data show CDR1 as SEHNR and CDR2 as FQNEAQ (reference sequence). The CDR3 consists of 15 residues. Unmatched junction bases numbered 10, after V lost 6 bases and J lost 7 bases. The CDR3 protein is CASRIQGAGVGELFF. In nucleotides, the CDR3 is TGTGCCAGCAGAATCCAGGGGGCAGGTGTCGGGGAGCTGTTTTTT.

The chain uses TRBV2 and TRBJ2-6; no definite D call. Germline loops: CDR1 SNHLY, CDR2 FYNNEI. Trimming pared 7 bases from V and 0 bases from J, leaving 10 bases between. The CDR3 loop spans 15 amino acids. CDR3 sequence reads: CASTPGNSGANVLTF. CDR3 sequence (DNA): TGTGCCAGCACTCCTGGTAACTCTGGGGCCAACGTCCTGACTTTC.

Ten or more counts support this clonotype. The junction shows a germline mismatch at one end, possibly a read error. The V gene is TRBV7-7, the J gene TRBJ2-3; 8 positions match TRBD2. This CDR3 contains 16 residues. Germline loops: CDR1 SSHAT, CDR2 FNYEAQ (reference sequence). CDR3 sequence reads: CASSPLTGLGTDTQYF. The CDR3 DNA is TGTGCTAGCAGCCCATTGACGGGACTAGGCACAGATACGCAGTATTTT.

This clonotype was picked up a small number of times. The chain recombines TRBV28 with TRBJ2-3; 11 bases map to TRBD2. The CDR3 covers 17 residues. Trimming cost V 1 base and J 1 base; bases outside gene matches: 4. Germline CDR1 is MDHEN and CDR2 is SYDVKM. This CDR3 is CASSLFGTSGGTDTQYF. CDR3 bases: TGTGCCAGCAGTTTATTTGGGACTAGCGGAGGCACAGATACGCAGTATTTT.

This clonotype has more than one count but fewer than ten. The chain recombines TRBV6-1 with TRBJ2-3; perhaps TRBD1 as D (5 bases). The CDR3 has 14 amino acids. The V and J ends lost 3 bases and 2 bases respectively, with 9 bases between them. Germline loops: CDR1 MNHNS, CDR2 SASEGT. CDR3: CASSDQTVTDTQYF. The CDR3 nucleotides are TGTGCCAGCAGTGACCAGACAGTCACAGATACGCAGTATTTT.

The chain is built from TRBV6-2 or TRBV6-3 and TRBJ2-7; no definite D call. Trimming cost V 0 bases and J 0 bases, with 9 bases left between them. This CDR3 region has 15 residues. Germline V CDR1 and CDR2: MNHEY, SVGEGT. In DNA form, the CDR3 reads TGTGCCAGCAGTTACTCCCAGCTTAGCTCCTACGAGCAGTACTTC. The encoded protein is CASSYSQLSSYEQYF.